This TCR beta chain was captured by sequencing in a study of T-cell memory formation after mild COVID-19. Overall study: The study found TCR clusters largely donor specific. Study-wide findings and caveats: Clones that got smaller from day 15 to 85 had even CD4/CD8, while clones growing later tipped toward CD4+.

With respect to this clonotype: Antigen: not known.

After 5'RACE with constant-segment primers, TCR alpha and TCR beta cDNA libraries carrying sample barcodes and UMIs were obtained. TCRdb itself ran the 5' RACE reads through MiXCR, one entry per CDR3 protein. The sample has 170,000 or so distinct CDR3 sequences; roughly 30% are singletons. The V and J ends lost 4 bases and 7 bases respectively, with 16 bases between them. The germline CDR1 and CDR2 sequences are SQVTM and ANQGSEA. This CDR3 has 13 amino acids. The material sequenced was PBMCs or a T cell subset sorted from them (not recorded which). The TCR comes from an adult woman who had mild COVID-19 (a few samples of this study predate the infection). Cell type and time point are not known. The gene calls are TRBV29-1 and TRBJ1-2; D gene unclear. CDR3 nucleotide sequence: TGCAGCGTTGGAGTTGCTCTCCGGGGTGGCTACACCTTC. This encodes CSVGVALRGGYTF.